This T cell receptor beta chain was documented in a study of radiotherapy plus CTLA-4 blockade in lung cancer. Findings of the study overall: Tumor-origin TCR clones grew in blood after radiotherapy plus ipilimumab.

This clone was seen a handful of times. The antigen remains unidentified. The CDR3 runs to 12 residues. Trimming shortened V by 4 bases and J by 5 bases, and 8 bases separated the two germline ends. Germline CDR1 and CDR2: SQVTM and ANQGSEA. The repertoire was sequenced with immunoSEQ multiplex PCR; TCRdb's copy has only in-frame clones and lacks some. Here the sample spans 25,000 to 35,000 clones, approximately 81% being singletons. The chain joins TRBV29-1 to TRBJ1-4; tentative D call: TRBD1 (6 bases). This receptor was taken from a human donor with non-small cell lung cancer that progressed on radiotherapy plus ipilimumab. The input for sequencing was peripheral blood, taken from a patient treated with radiotherapy plus ipilimumab. CDR3 coding DNA: TGCAGCGTTGCACAGGGAAATGAAAAACTGTTTTTT. Residues: CSVAQGNEKLFF.